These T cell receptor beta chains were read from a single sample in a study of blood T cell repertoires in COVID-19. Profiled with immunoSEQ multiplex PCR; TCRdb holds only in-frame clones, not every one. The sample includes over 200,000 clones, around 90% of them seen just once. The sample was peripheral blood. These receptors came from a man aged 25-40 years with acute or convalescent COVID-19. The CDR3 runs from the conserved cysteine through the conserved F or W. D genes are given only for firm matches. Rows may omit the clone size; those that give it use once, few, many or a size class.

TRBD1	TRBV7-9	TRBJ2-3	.	CASSLAVLRDRGNTDTQYF	TGTGCCAGCAGCTTAGCAGTGTTGCGCGACAGGGGAAACACAGATACGCAGTATTTT
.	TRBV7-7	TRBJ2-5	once	CASSLAGQQETQYF	TGTGCTAGCAGCTTAGCTGGACAGCAAGAGACCCAGTACTTC
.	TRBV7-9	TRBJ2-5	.	CASSGQIQETQYF	TGTGCCAGCAGCGGACAGATTCAAGAGACCCAGTACTTC
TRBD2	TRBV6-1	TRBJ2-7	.	CASSEAAGTTPLGQYF	TGTGCCAGCAGTGAAGCGGCCGGGACTACCCCTTTAGGGCAGTACTTC
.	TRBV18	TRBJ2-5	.	CASSPTPAGPQETQYF	TGTGCCAGCTCACCCACGCCCGCGGGGCCCCAAGAGACCCAGTACTTC
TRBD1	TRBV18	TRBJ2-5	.	CASSPGTGAPETQYF	TGTGCCAGCTCACCCGGGACAGGGGCCCCAGAGACCCAGTACTTC
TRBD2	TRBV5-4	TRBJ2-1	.	CASSSQTSGGNNEQFF	TGTGCCAGCAGCTCACAAACTAGCGGGGGCAACAATGAGCAGTTCTTC
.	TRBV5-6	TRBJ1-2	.	CASSLAGARGGYTF	TGTGCCAGCAGCTTGGCGGGAGCCCGCGGAGGCTACACCTTC
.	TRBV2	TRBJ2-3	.	CASERAKPDTQYF	TGTGCCAGCGAGCGGGCCAAACCAGATACGCAGTATTTT
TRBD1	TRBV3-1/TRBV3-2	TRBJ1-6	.	CASSPDRDSSPLHF	TGTGCCAGCAGCCCCGACAGGGACTCTTCACCCCTCCACTTT
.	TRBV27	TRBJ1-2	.	CASRLAQGSDYGYTF	TGTGCCAGCAGGCTGGCACAGGGTTCCGACTATGGCTACACCTTC
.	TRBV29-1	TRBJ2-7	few	CSVEDRGSSYEQYF	TGCAGCGTTGAAGATCGGGGTTCCTCCTACGAGCAGTACTTC
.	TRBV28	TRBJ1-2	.	CASSSHPAGGYTF	TGTGCCAGCAGCTCTCATCCGGCGGGGGGCTACACCTTC
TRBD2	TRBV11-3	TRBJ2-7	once	CASSLYWGGEGQQYF	TGTGCCAGCAGCTTATATTGGGGAGGGGAGGGGCAGCAGTACTTC
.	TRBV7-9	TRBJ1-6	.	CASSLVSAGNNSPLHF	TGTGCCAGCAGCTTAGTGTCGGCAGGGAATAATTCACCCCTCCACTTT
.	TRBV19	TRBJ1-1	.	CASNPGGSTEAFF	TGTGCCAGTAACCCCGGGGGGAGCACTGAAGCTTTCTTT
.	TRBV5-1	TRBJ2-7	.	CASRGTAGSYEQYF	TGCGCCAGCAGGGGGACAGCGGGCAGCTACGAGCAGTACTTC
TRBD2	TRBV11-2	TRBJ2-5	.	CASTSGGRGFETQYF	TGTGCCAGCACCTCGGGGGGGAGGGGTTTCGAGACCCAGTACTTC
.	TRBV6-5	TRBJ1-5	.	CASRLDSYQPQHF	TGTGCCAGCAGATTGGACAGTTATCAGCCCCAGCATTTT
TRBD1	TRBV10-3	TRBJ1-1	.	CAISVAGGNTEAFF	TGTGCCATCAGTGTGGCAGGGGGGAACACTGAAGCTTTCTTT
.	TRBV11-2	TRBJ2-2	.	CASSSYAGADTGELFF	TGTGCCAGCAGCTCCTACGCAGGGGCCGACACCGGGGAGCTGTTTTTT
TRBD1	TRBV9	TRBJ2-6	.	CASSVDGTGHSGANVLTF	TGTGCCAGCAGCGTAGACGGGACAGGGCATTCTGGGGCCAACGTCCTGACTTTC
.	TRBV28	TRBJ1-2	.	CATDTAHYGYTF	TGTGCCACCGATACAGCTCACTATGGCTACACCTTC
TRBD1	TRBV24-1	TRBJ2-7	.	CATSIGGGYEQYF	TGTGCCACCAGTATAGGGGGCGGCTACGAGCAGTACTTC
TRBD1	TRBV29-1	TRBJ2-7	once	CSAVEDRAGQQYF	TGCAGCGCCGTCGAGGACAGGGCGGGACAGCAGTACTTC
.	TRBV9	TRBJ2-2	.	CASSVSTGELFF	TGTGCCAGCAGCGTATCAACCGGGGAGCTGTTTTTT
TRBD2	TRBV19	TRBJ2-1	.	CASSIDALAGGYNEQFF	TGTGCCAGTAGTATAGATGCACTAGCGGGAGGGTACAATGAGCAGTTCTTC
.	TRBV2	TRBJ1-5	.	CASGRDINQPQHF	TGTGCCAGTGGCCGGGACATCAATCAGCCCCAGCATTTT
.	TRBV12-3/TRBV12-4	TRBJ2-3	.	CASAVLRDTQYF	TGTGCCAGCGCAGTTCTTCGAGATACGCAGTATTTT
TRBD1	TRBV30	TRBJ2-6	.	CAWSVRDRGQSGANVLTF	TGTGCCTGGAGTGTCCGGGACAGGGGGCAATCCGGGGCCAACGTCCTGACTTTC
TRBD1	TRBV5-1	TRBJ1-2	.	CASSLGDRRNYGYTF	TGCGCCAGCAGCTTGGGGGACAGGCGTAACTATGGCTACACCTTC
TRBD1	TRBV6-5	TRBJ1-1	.	CASSPGGWNTEAFF	TGTGCCAGCAGCCCAGGGGGGTGGAACACTGAAGCTTTCTTT
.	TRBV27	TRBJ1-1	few	CASSLRGSQTKGAFF	TGTGCCAGCAGTTTAAGGGGCAGCCAGACCAAAGGAGCTTTCTTT
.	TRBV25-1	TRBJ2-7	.	CASSAPGESDEQYF	TGTGCCAGCAGTGCCCCAGGGGAAAGTGACGAGCAGTACTTC
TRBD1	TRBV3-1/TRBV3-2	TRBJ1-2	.	CASSQARGQSDGYTF	TGTGCCAGCAGCCAAGCTAGGGGACAGTCGGACGGCTACACCTTC
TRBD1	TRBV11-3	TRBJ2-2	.	CASSSRDRGAGELFF	TGTGCCAGCAGCTCTCGGGACAGGGGAGCCGGGGAGCTGTTTTTT
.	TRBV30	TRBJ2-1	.	CAWSRTTYNEQFF	TGTGCCTGGAGTAGGACAACCTACAATGAGCAGTTCTTC
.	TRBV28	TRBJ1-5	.	CAKQGGVQPQHF	TGTGCCAAACAGGGTGGGGTTCAGCCCCAGCATTTT
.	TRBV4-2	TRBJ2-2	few	CASSRARNTGELFF	TGTGCCAGCAGCCGAGCGCGCAACACCGGGGAGCTGTTTTTT
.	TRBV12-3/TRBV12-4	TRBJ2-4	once	CASSLGAQNIQYF	TGTGCCAGCAGTTTGGGGGCCCAAAACATTCAGTACTTC
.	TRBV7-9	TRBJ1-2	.	CASSLEVAAYGYTF	TGTGCCAGCAGCTTAGAGGTAGCCGCCTATGGCTACACCTTC
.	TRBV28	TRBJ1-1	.	CASSIGGTEAFF	TGTGCCAGCAGCATCGGGGGGACTGAAGCTTTCTTT
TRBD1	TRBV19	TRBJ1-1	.	CASSTHRQGLNTEAFF	TGTGCCAGTAGTACCCACCGACAGGGCTTGAACACTGAAGCTTTCTTT
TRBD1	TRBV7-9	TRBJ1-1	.	CASSLGQGTLNTEAFF	TGTGCCAGCAGCTTAGGACAGGGTACTTTGAACACTGAAGCTTTCTTT
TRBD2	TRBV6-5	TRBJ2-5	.	CASRSGGRGETQYF	TGTGCCAGCAGGTCGGGGGGGCGCGGAGAGACCCAGTACTTC
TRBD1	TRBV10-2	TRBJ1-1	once	CASKQGQGNTEAFF	TGCGCCAGCAAGCAAGGACAGGGAAACACTGAAGCTTTCTTT
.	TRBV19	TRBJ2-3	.	CASKEGGRGDTQYF	TGTGCCAGTAAGGAGGGAGGTAGGGGAGATACGCAGTATTTT
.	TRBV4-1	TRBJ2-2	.	CASSQAGARTGELFF	TGCGCCAGCAGCCAAGCAGGGGCGAGGACCGGGGAGCTGTTTTTT
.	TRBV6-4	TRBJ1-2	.	CASLDSHGYTF	TGTGCCAGTTTAGACAGCCATGGCTACACCTTC
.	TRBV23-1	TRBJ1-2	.	CARWDFAEDGYTF	TGCGCCAGGTGGGACTTCGCCGAGGATGGCTACACCTTC
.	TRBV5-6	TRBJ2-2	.	CASSFRGSRRILSGELFF	TGTGCCAGCAGCTTCCGTGGATCCAGGAGGATTTTGTCCGGGGAGCTGTTTTTT
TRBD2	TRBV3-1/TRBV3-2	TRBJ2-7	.	CASSRGTTRPEQYF	TGTGCCAGCAGCCGTGGGACTACCCGCCCCGAGCAGTACTTC
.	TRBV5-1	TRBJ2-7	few	CASSAGLTPFYEQYF	TGCGCCAGCAGCGCGGGACTCACTCCCTTCTACGAGCAGTACTTC
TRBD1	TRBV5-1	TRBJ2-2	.	CASSFSLQGAGELFF	TGCGCCAGCAGCTTTTCACTTCAGGGGGCCGGGGAGCTGTTTTTT
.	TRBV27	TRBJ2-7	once	CASRGLLYEQYF	TGTGCCAGCCGTGGACTACTCTACGAGCAGTACTTC
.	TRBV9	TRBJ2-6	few	CASSAPPGAPGANVLTF	TGTGCCAGCAGCGCCCCACCAGGGGCCCCTGGGGCCAACGTCCTGACTTTC
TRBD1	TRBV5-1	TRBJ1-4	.	CASSLDRGGEKLFF	TGCGCCAGCAGCTTGGACAGGGGTGGGGAAAAACTGTTTTTT
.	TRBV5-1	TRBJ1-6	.	CASSLGRRNSPLHF	TGCGCCAGCAGCTTGGGCAGGAGGAATTCACCCCTCCACTTT
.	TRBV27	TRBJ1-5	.	CASSFNSNQPQHF	TGTGCCAGCAGTTTCAATAGCAATCAGCCCCAGCATTTT